This T cell receptor beta chain stems from a study of shared clonotypes between healthy human individuals. Repertoires were generated with immunoSEQ multiplex PCR, while TCRdb's copy carries only in-frame clones and drops some. The sample yields around 1,900,000 clones, 93% seen once. To note about this clone: Its antigen is not identified.

Findings and limits, study-wide: Few donors limited the genetic and exposure-history diversity represented.

It was CD45RO-negative cells, positively selected for CCR7, that made up naive CD8 cells, with terminally differentiated effector memory CD45RA+ cells excluded. Input material: naive CD8+ T cells from PBMCs. The sequence was obtained from a young man in good health. Some clones in this sample may be carry-over from other donors' samples.

CDR3 nucleotides: TGTGCCAGCAGCCCAAGACTAGCAGTCACAGATACGCAGTATTTT. Translated, it gives CASSPRLAVTDTQYF. This chain uses TRBV11-2 with TRBJ2-3, with 7 bases identical to TRBD2. V trimming: 5 bases; J trimming: 2 bases; junction bases outside the gene matches: 7. Per the germline V gene, CDR1 is SGHAT and CDR2 is FQNNGV. This CDR3 contains 15 residues.